The 21 T cell receptor beta chains in this list originate from one sample, sequenced in a study of T cell responses to AZD1222 COVID-19 vaccine. Method: immunoSEQ multiplex PCR; TCRdb's copy keeps in-frame clones and lacks some. This sample yields roughly 130,000 clones, of which 75% to 95% are seen a single time; approximately 2.6% belongs to the top ten. The sequencing used peripheral blood, collected on day 0 of AZD1222 vaccination. These receptors were taken from an adult in good health.

V gene TRBV5-6 combines with J gene TRBJ1-5, with D maybe TRBD1 (5 bases). V lost 1 base to trimming and J lost 7 bases, with 12 bases between them. This CDR3 contains 14 residues. Germline CDR1 is SGHDT and CDR2 is YYEEEE. The CDR3 DNA follows: TGTGCCAGCAGCTTGATGGGGGTAGGGCAGCCCCAGCATTTT. This gives the protein CASSLMGVGQPQHF.

The chain is built from TRBV27 and TRBJ1-5; D not resolved. The V gene lost 4 bases and the J gene lost 0 bases, with 7 bases spanning the gap. Germline CDR1 reads MNHEY; CDR2 reads SMNVEV (reference sequence). CDR3 length: 14 amino acids. The CDR3: CASSYGYSNQPQHF. In DNA, the CDR3 is TGTGCCAGCAGTTACGGGTATAGCAATCAGCCCCAGCATTTT.

The chain links TRBV6-1 to TRBJ2-2; 8 bases are shared with TRBD2. The trim removed 4 bases at V and 7 bases at J, leaving 14 bases unmatched. The CDR3 runs to 17 residues. Germline V lookup: CDR1 MNHNS, CDR2 SASEGT. The DNA for the CDR3 is TGTGCCAGCAGTGGGAGGGGAGCGGGGGATCAGCGCGGGGAGCTGTTTTTT. Protein sequence: CASSGRGAGDQRGELFF.

The V gene is TRBV30, the J gene TRBJ2-7, with 7 bases fitting TRBD2. The germline V gene encodes CDR1 GTSNPN and CDR2 SVGIG (reference sequence). The V segment lost 0 bases and the J segment 6 bases; nucleotides outside the gene matches: 5. The CDR3 sequence is 13 residues long. The CDR3 loop reads CAWSVEGGLEQYF. The CDR3 nucleotides are TGTGCCTGGAGTGTCGAGGGAGGGCTCGAGCAGTACTTC.

The gene calls are TRBV6-6 and TRBJ2-3; D gene uncertain. Between the trimmed V and J ends, which lost 5 bases and 3 bases, there was a span of 15 bases. From germline, CDR1 is MNHNY and CDR2 SVGAGI (reference sequence). CDR3 length: 15 residues. CDR3 sequence reads: CASSRMDESTDTQYF. CDR3 coding DNA: TGTGCCAGCAGTCGTATGGACGAGAGTACAGATACGCAGTATTTT.

The rearrangement links TRBV11-3 to TRBJ1-1; TRBD1 matches 7 bases. Per the germline V gene, CDR1 is SGHNT and CDR2 is YENEEA. This CDR3 is built from 12 residues. J was trimmed by 3 bases and V by 6 bases; bases with no gene match: 1. The CDR3 bases are TGTGCCAGCAGACAGGGGTACACTGAAGCTTTCTTT. This encodes CASRQGYTEAFF.

This chain links TRBV9 with TRBJ1-3; D may be TRBD1 (5 bases). V lost 0 bases to trimming and J lost 2 bases, with 6 bases between them. CDR1 is SGDLS and CDR2 is YYNGEE in the germline V gene. The CDR3 sequence is 14 residues long. CDR3 residues: CASSVGQTGNTIYF. The DNA of the CDR3 is TGTGCCAGCAGCGTAGGACAGACTGGAAACACCATATATTTT.

The V gene is TRBV5-4, the J gene TRBJ2-1; 9 nucleotides align to TRBD2. The V segment lost 1 base and the J segment 10 bases; nucleotides outside the gene matches: 6. The CDR3 totals 14 residues. From germline, CDR1 is SGHNT and CDR2 YYREEE (reference sequence). The CDR3 region is CASSLLAGVQEQFF. The CDR3 DNA reads TGTGCCAGCAGCTTGTTAGCGGGAGTGCAGGAGCAGTTCTTC.

The chain links TRBV5-5 to TRBJ2-3, with 10 bases matching TRBD2. Germline V gene sequence: CDR1 SGHKS, CDR2 YYEKEE (reference sequence). Unmatched junction bases numbered 4, after V lost 3 bases and J lost 6 bases. The CDR3 extends over 14 amino acids. CDR3 DNA: TGTGCCAGCAGCTCCACTAGCGGGGACGATACGCAGTATTTT. Protein product: CASSSTSGDDTQYF.

The rearrangement joins TRBV19 to TRBJ1-1, with TRBD1 identical over 7 bases. V shed 5 bases, J shed 4 bases, and the junction held 10 bases outside the gene matches. Per germline, CDR1 LNHDA and CDR2 SQIVND (reference sequence). The CDR3 spans 15 residues. The DNA of the CDR3 is TGTGCCAGTAGTGTGGGACAGTTTCTCGGCACTGAAGCTTTCTTT. Translated, it gives CASSVGQFLGTEAFF.

The chain recombines TRBV5-1 with TRBJ2-5, with 7 positions matching TRBD2. Trimming took 0 bases from V and 4 from J; bases not matched to a gene: 6. The CDR3 length is 15 residues. Germline assignment: CDR1 SGHRS and CDR2 YFSETQ. CDR3 in DNA: TGCGCCAGCAGCTTGGAGGCGGGAGTTACAGAGACCCAGTACTTC. Translating it yields CASSLEAGVTETQYF. The full variable domain, its missing parts supplied by reference TRBV5-1 and TRBJ2-5, is KAGVTQTPRYLIKTRGQQVTLSCSPISGHRSVSWYQQTPGQGLQFLFEYFSETQRNKGNFPGRFSGRQFSNSRSEMNVSTLELGDSALYLCASSLEAGVTETQYFGPGTRLLVL.

The table lists this clone with a count of one. The V and J genes are TRBV16 and TRBJ1-4; D is undetermined. Trimming left V 3 bases short and J 7 bases short, with 15 bases between. There are 15 residues in the CDR3. Germline V CDR1 and CDR2: KGHSY, FQNENV. For the CDR3, the DNA is TGTGCCAGCAGCCATCAATCCGCAGGTGGTGAAAAACTGTTTTTT. It translates to CASSHQSAGGEKLFF. The complete variable domain, with remaining parts taken from reference TRBV16 and TRBJ1-4, reads GEEVAQTPKHLVRGEGQKAKLYCAPIKGHSYVFWYQQVLKNEFKFLISFQNENVFDETGMPKERFSAKCLPNSPCSLEIQATKLEDSAVYFCASSHQSAGGEKLFFGSGTQLSVL.

The J gene is TRBJ2-5, the V gene TRBV7-2; D may be TRBD2 (5 bases). The germline gives CDR1 SGHTA, CDR2 FQGNSA. Trimming pared 4 bases from V and 1 base from J, leaving 16 bases between. The CDR3 contains 16 residues. The CDR3 DNA is TGTGCCAGCAGCTCACGACAACTAGGCATCCAAGAGACCCAGTACTTC. This codes for CASSSRQLGIQETQYF.

The genes are TRBV6-5 and TRBJ1-1; maybe TRBD1 (5 bases). The CDR3 has 13 amino acids. V was trimmed by 3 bases and J by 6 bases, leaving 11 bases between them. Germline V gene lookup returns CDR1 MNHEY and CDR2 SVGAGI. CDR3 nucleotides: TGTGCCAGCAGTTATAGTGGGGCGGCTGAAGCTTTCTTT. Translating gives CASSYSGAAEAFF.

The rearrangement uses TRBV11-1 and TRBJ2-7; D is possibly TRBD2 (6 bases). This CDR3 is 14 amino acids long. With 5 bases removed from V and 3 bases from J, the gap between germline ends came to 14 bases. CDR1 is SGHAT and CDR2 is FQDESV in the germline V gene (reference sequence). The CDR3 sequence: CASSPGRENYEQYF. The CDR3 DNA reads as TGTGCCAGCAGCCCCGGGCGGGAAAACTACGAGCAGTACTTC.

This sequence joins TRBV4-1 and TRBJ1-5; D not resolved. CDR1 and CDR2 from the germline V gene are MGHRA and YSYEKL. CDR3 length: 12 amino acids. Trimming cost V 1 base and J 7 bases, with 5 bases left between them. CDR3 in amino acids: CASSQVGQPQHF. CDR3 coding DNA: TGCGCCAGCAGCCAAGTAGGGCAGCCCCAGCATTTT.

In its sample, this clone was seen once. The V call is TRBV30, the J call TRBJ2-3; D not resolved. Germline V CDR1 and CDR2: GTSNPN, SVGIG (reference sequence). The CDR3 spans 12 residues. V lost 5 bases and J 4 bases, leaving 10 bases between the germline ends. The CDR3 loop is CAWDPGADTQYF. CDR3 in DNA: TGTGCCTGGGATCCTGGGGCAGATACGCAGTATTTT. Supplemented by reference TRBV30 and TRBJ2-3, the full variable domain reads SQTIHQWPATLVQPVGSPLSLECTVEGTSNPNLYWYRQAAGRGLQLLFYSVGIGQISSEVPQNLSASRPQDRQFILSSKKLLLSDSGFYLCAWDPGADTQYFGPGTRLTVL.

The V gene is TRBV7-8, the J gene TRBJ1-3; D not resolved. The germline CDR1 and CDR2 sequences are SGHVS and FQNEAQ. The CDR3 runs to 16 residues. V lost 0 bases, J lost 0 bases, and 9 bases lay in between. CDR3 amino acids: CASSLASGDSGNTIYF. The CDR3 DNA is TGTGCCAGCAGCTTAGCCTCCGGCGACTCTGGAAACACCATATATTTT.

The rearrangement links TRBV5-1 to TRBJ2-1; TRBD1 agrees at 10 bases. The CDR3 sequence is 16 residues long. Trimming at V came to 0 bases and at J to 9 bases, leaving 9 bases not matched to a gene. In germline, CDR1 is SGHRS, CDR2 YFSETQ. CDR3 residues: CASSLAGTGADAEQFF. CDR3 DNA: TGCGCCAGCAGCTTGGCCGGGACAGGGGCTGACGCTGAGCAGTTCTTC.

This clone has only a few counts. This chain links TRBV19 with TRBJ1-6; TRBD1 matches 7 bases. The germline V gene encodes CDR1 LNHDA and CDR2 SQIVND (reference sequence). The CDR3 length is 12 residues. With 3 bases clipped from V and 14 bases from J, the junction kept 4 bases outside the gene matches. CDR3: CASSIDRAALHF. In DNA, the CDR3 is TGTGCCAGTAGTATTGACAGGGCGGCCCTCCACTTT.

This clone was detected only once. This rearrangement joins TRBV18 to TRBJ1-1; D is unresolved. Germline V gives CDR1 KGHSH, CDR2 LQKENI. The CDR3 covers 12 residues. The ends were cut back, 0 bases at V and 6 bases at J, with 5 bases in the middle. CDR3 bases: TGTGCCAGCTCACCACCGGGGTCTGAAGCTTTCTTT. Protein: CASSPPGSEAFF.